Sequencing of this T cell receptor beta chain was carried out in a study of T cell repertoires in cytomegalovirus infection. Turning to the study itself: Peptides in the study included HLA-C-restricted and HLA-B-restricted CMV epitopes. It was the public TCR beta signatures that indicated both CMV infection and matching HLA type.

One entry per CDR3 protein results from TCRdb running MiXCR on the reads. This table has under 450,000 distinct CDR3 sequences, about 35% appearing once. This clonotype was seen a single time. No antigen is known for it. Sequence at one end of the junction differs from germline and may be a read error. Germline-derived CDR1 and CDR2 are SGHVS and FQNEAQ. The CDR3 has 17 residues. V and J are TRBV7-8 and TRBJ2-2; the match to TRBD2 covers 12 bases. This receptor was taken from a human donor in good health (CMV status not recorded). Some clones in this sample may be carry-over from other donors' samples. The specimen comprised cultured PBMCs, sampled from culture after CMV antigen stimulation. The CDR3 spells CASSFRLAGANTEELFF. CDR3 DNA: TGTGCCAGCAGCTTCAGACTAGCGGGGGCGAACACCGAGGAGCTGTTTTTT.